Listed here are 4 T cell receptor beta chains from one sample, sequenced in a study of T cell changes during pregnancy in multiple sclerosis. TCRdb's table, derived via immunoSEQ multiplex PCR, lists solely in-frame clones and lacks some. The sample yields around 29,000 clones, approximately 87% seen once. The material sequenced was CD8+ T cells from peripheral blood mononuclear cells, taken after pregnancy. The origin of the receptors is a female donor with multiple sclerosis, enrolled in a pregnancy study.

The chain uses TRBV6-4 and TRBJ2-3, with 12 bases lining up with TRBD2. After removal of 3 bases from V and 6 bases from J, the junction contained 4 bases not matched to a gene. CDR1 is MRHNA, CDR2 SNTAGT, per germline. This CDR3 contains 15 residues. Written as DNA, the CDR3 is TGTGCCAGCAGTGAACTAGCGGGGGGTAAGGATACGCAGTATTTT. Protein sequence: CASSELAGGKDTQYF.

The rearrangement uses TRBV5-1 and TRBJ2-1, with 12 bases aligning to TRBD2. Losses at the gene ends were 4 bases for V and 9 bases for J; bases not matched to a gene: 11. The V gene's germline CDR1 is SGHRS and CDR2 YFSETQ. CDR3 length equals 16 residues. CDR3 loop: CASSSRTSGARGEQFF. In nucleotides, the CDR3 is TGCGCCAGCAGCAGCCGGACTAGCGGGGCTCGTGGTGAGCAGTTCTTC.

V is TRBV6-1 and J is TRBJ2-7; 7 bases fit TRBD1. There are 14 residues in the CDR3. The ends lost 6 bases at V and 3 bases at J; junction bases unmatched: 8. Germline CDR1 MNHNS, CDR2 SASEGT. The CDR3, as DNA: TGTGCCAGCAGAGTCACAGGGGAATTCTACGAGCAGTACTTC. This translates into CASRVTGEFYEQYF.

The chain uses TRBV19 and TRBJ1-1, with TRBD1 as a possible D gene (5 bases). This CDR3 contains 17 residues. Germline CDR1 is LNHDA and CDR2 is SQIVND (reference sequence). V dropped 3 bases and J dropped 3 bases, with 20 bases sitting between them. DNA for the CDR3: TGTGCCAGTAGTATGCGGGGCCAGGGTAGGATGGACACTGAAGCTTTCTTT. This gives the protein CASSMRGQGRMDTEAFF.